The present T cell receptor (beta chain) was sequenced within a study of blood T cells in healthy people across ages. A remark on this clonotype: What it recognizes is unknown. A much larger clone differs from this one at a single base, so this may be a read error.

Trimming at V came to 4 bases and at J to 7 bases, leaving 9 bases not matched to a gene. The germline gives CDR1 SQVTM, CDR2 ANQGSEA. The CDR3 loop spans 13 amino acids. Healthy Russian Caucasian donors spanned ages about 6 to 95 years. Extracted total RNA amounted to at least 6 micrograms for each sample. The second PCR ran about 6 to 12 cycles with a sample-barcoded 5' primer and J-beta primers. Using its own MiXCR run on the 5' RACE reads, TCRdb lists one record per CDR3 protein. The repertoire includes roughly 1.5 million distinct CDR3 sequences, roughly 43% of them detected once, and just over 4% sits in the top ten. Findings of the study overall: Estimated diversity that came from one million T cells was considered an underestimate.

The sequence derives from a woman between 18 and 29 years old in good health. Sequencing was performed on blood. This chain joins TRBV29-1 and TRBJ2-7, with TRBD2 matching over 8 bases. Written as DNA, the CDR3 is TGCAGCGTTGGCGGGGGGATTAGTTATGAGCAGTACTTC. Encoded protein: CSVGGGISYEQYF.